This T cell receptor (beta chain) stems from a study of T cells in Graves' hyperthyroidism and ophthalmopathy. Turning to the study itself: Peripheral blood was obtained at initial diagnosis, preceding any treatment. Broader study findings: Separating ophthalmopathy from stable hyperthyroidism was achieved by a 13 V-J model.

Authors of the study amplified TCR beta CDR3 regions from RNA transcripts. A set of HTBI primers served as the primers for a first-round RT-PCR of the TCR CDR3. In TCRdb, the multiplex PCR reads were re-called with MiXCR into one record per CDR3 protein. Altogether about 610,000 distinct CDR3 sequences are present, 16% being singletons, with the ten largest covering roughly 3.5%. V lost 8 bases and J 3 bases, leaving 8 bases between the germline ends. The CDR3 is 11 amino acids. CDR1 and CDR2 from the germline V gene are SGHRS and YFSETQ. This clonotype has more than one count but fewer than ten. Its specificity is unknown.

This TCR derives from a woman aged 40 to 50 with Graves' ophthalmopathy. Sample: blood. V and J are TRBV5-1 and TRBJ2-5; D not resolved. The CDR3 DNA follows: TGCGCCAGTGCCCAGAAAGAGACCCAGTACTTC. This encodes CASAQKETQYF.